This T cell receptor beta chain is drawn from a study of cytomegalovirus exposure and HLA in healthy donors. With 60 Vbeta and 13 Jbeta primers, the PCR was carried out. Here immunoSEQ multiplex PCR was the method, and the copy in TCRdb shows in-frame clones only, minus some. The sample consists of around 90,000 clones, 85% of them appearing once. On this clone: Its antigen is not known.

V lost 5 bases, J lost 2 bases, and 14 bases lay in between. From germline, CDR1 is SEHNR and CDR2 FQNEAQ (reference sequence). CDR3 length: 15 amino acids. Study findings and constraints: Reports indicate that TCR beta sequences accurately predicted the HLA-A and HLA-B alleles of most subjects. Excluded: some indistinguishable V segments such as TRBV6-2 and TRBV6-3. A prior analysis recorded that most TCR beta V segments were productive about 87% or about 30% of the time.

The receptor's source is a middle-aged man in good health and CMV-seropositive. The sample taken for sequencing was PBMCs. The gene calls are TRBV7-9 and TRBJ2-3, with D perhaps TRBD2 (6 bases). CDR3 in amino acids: CASSTGTLSTDTQYF. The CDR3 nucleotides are TGTGCCAGCAGCACGGGGACTCTTTCCACAGATACGCAGTATTTT.